The 9 T cell receptor beta chains given below trace back to one sample, sequenced in a study of T cells in localized non-small cell lung cancer (dated by TCRdb to 2020 to 2022). Library generation was performed with the immunoSEQ multiplex PCR assay. Imported from immuneACCESS, the table was reduced by TCRdb to in-frame sequences with V and J called. These copies leave out some clones; in studies compared against another copy, an unresolved V gene accounts for under half, and the cause of the remainder is not known. The sample data list around 55,000 clones, and around 84% of these were observed just once. The biggest ten clones account for around 17% of the sample. The source material was PBMCs, sampled before any cancer treatment. The origin of the receptors is a female donor with stage II lung adenocarcinoma.

The rearrangement joins TRBV13 to TRBJ1-2, with a weak D call TRBD1 (5 bases). The CDR3 sequence is 14 residues long. Germline CDR1 PRHDT, CDR2 FYEKMQ (reference sequence). V lost 0 bases and J 4 bases, leaving 9 bases between the germline ends. CDR3 residues: CASSLGRTSYGYTF. CDR3 DNA: TGTGCCAGCAGCTTAGGCAGGACAAGCTATGGCTACACCTTC.

The chain has TRBV6-6 and TRBJ2-4; D may be TRBD1 (6 bases). The V and J ends lost 0 bases and 8 bases respectively, with 14 bases between them. The length of the CDR3 is 15 residues. Looked up from germline, CDR1 is MNHNY and CDR2 is SVGAGI (reference sequence). CDR3 in amino acids: CASSYSRQVPDIQYF. In DNA form, the CDR3 reads TGTGCCAGCAGTTACTCGAGACAGGTCCCAGACATTCAGTACTTC.

J is TRBJ2-3 and V is TRBV9, with 11 bases matching TRBD2. The J segment lost 7 bases and the V segment lost 2 bases, leaving 6 bases of the junction unmatched. Germline V CDR1 and CDR2: SGDLS, YYNGEE. The CDR3 totals 15 residues. CDR3 region: CASSVTGTSGYTQYF. As DNA, the CDR3 is TGTGCCAGCAGCGTTACCGGGACTAGCGGATATACGCAGTATTTT.

This chain uses TRBV9 with TRBJ1-5, with 9 nucleotides matching TRBD1. The CDR3 totals 16 residues. V was pared by 3 bases and J by 0 bases, with 4 bases of the junction left unmatched. Germline-derived CDR1 and CDR2 are SGDLS and YYNGEE. Written as DNA, the CDR3 is TGTGCCAGCAGCGCGGGGGACAGGGTTAGCAATCAGCCCCAGCATTTT. The encoded protein is CASSAGDRVSNQPQHF.

V and J are TRBV4-1 and TRBJ2-7, with D tentatively TRBD2 (6 bases). The CDR3 is 16 residues long. V lost 0 bases and J lost 4, with 16 bases in between. Germline V gives CDR1 MGHRA, CDR2 YSYEKL. The CDR3 loop is CASSQDWGRRDYEQYF. The CDR3 DNA sequence: TGCGCCAGCAGCCAAGATTGGGGGAGGCGGGATTACGAGCAGTACTTC.

The chain employs TRBV18 and TRBJ1-6; 8 bases map to TRBD1. This CDR3 contains 15 residues. Germline loops: CDR1 KGHSH, CDR2 LQKENI. Trimming cost V 9 bases and J 6 bases; bases outside gene matches: 10. The CDR3 region is CASSTGTGVNSPLHF. CDR3 DNA: TGTGCCAGTTCAACCGGGACAGGAGTTAATTCACCCCTCCACTTT.

V usage is TRBV27 and J usage is TRBJ1-5, with 7 bases fitting TRBD1. After removal of 4 bases from V and 4 bases from J, the junction contained 7 bases not matched to a gene. Germline V gives CDR1 MNHEY, CDR2 SMNVEV (reference sequence). The CDR3 extends over 15 amino acids. The CDR3 protein is CASSSGQVTNQPQHF. The CDR3 nucleotides are TGTGCCAGCAGTTCAGGACAGGTAACGAATCAGCCCCAGCATTTT.

V and J are TRBV15 and TRBJ1-5; no clear D gene. V was shortened by 1 base and J by 13 bases, with 17 bases between the two germline ends. Germline V gene data show CDR1 as LNHNV and CDR2 as YYDKDF (reference sequence). The CDR3 sequence is 14 residues long. The CDR3 DNA follows: TGTGCCACCAGCAGAGTATTGGGTAGGAGGGATCAGCATTTT. This gives the protein CATSRVLGRRDQHF.

The chain uses TRBV27 and TRBJ1-5, with TRBD1 identical over 9 bases. Trimming at V came to 5 bases and at J to 4 bases, leaving 6 bases not matched to a gene. This CDR3 spans 15 amino acids. Per the germline V gene, CDR1 is MNHEY and CDR2 is SMNVEV (reference sequence). The CDR3 region is CASSPGTGRNQPQHF. The CDR3 DNA reads TGTGCCAGCAGTCCCGGGACAGGGAGGAATCAGCCCCAGCATTTT.